Below are 9 T cell receptor beta chains sequenced from a single sample in a study of T cells in Graves' hyperthyroidism and ophthalmopathy. Amplified TCR beta CDR3 regions came from RNA transcripts. Carried out on the TCR CDR3, a first-round RT-PCR used the HTBI primer set. TCRdb processed the multiplex PCR reads anew with MiXCR; each CDR3 protein has one entry. Of some 560,000 distinct CDR3 sequences listed, 13% to 15% are singletons. Sequencing was performed on blood. The receptors were gathered from a woman between 40 and 50 years old with Graves' hyperthyroidism.

This clonotype has at least ten counts. The chain is built from TRBV10-1 and TRBJ2-5; a weak D match, TRBD2 (5 bases). There are 11 residues in the CDR3. Germline-derived CDR1 and CDR2 are WNHNN and SYGVQD (reference sequence). Trimming took 9 bases from V and 4 from J, leaving 9 bases between them. CDR3 in DNA: TGCGCCAGTAGACGGGGAGAGACCCAGTACTTC. Translation gives CASRRGETQYF.

This clonotype was recorded many times. The chain couples TRBV20-1 to TRBJ2-7; 8 positions agree with TRBD1. Trimming at V came to 0 bases and at J to 5 bases, leaving 9 bases not matched to a gene. CDR1 is DFQATT and CDR2 is SNEGSKA in the germline V gene (reference sequence). The CDR3 is made up of 15 amino acids. The CDR3 sequence: CSARELGTGPNEQYF. In nucleotides, the CDR3 is TGCAGTGCTAGAGAATTAGGGACAGGACCCAACGAGCAGTACTTC.

This clonotype was counted only a few times. It is likely a read error, because the conserved phenylalanine at the end of the CDR3 is missing. The chain uses TRBV30 and TRBJ1-2; the D gene is possibly TRBD1 (5 bases). Deletions cut 2 bases from V and 6 bases from J, with 10 bases between. The CDR3 covers 12 residues. CDR1 GTSNPN and CDR2 SVGIG come from the germline V gene (reference sequence). CDR3 in amino acids: CAWSNLRDGYTL. As DNA, the CDR3 is TGTGCCTGGAGTAACCTCAGGGATGGCTACACCCTC.

Ten or more counts support this clonotype. The J gene is TRBJ1-1, the V gene TRBV3-1; D is perhaps TRBD1 (6 bases). Trimming took off 10 bases at V and 5 bases at J, with 14 bases between the two ends. The CDR3 runs 12 residues. CDR1 and CDR2 from the germline V gene are LGHDT and YNNKEL (reference sequence). The CDR3 region is CATKRTGTEAFF. For the CDR3, the DNA is TGTGCCACCAAAAGAACAGGGACTGAAGCTTTCTTT.

The sample holds many counts of this clonotype. The V gene is TRBV2, the J gene TRBJ2-5; D not resolved. The CDR3 length is 11 residues. V lost 8 bases and J 0 bases, leaving 4 bases between the germline ends. CDR1 is SNHLY, CDR2 FYNNEI, per germline. CDR3 sequence reads: CASGHQETQYF. The CDR3 nucleotides read TGTGCCAGCGGCCACCAAGAGACCCAGTACTTC.

Ten or more counts support this clonotype. The rearrangement links TRBV20-1 to TRBJ2-7, with a possible D match to TRBD2 (7 bases). In germline, CDR1 is DFQATT, CDR2 SNEGSKA (reference sequence). V shed 6 bases and J shed 4 bases, with 16 bases lying between them. The CDR3 totals 13 residues. The CDR3 is CSAREGGSYEQYF. The CDR3 bases are TGCAGTGCGAGGGAGGGGGGCAGTTACGAGCAGTACTTC.

This chain joins TRBV7-9 and TRBJ2-5; no reliable D call. CDR3 size: 14 residues. Germline CDR1 is SEHNR and CDR2 is FQNEAQ (reference sequence). V was shortened by 5 bases and J by 4 bases, with 14 bases between the two germline ends. DNA for the CDR3: TGTGCCAGCAGCCCACGCGGCCCCGGAGAGACCCAGTACTTC. Translated, it gives CASSPRGPGETQYF.

The CDR3 here is CASSPLGLAPGELFF. The CDR3 coding sequence is TGTGCCAGCAGCCCACTCGGACTAGCGCCCGGGGAGCTGTTTTTT. The rearrangement joins TRBV7-3 to TRBJ2-2, with 9 bases identical to TRBD2. This CDR3 has 15 residues. Germline lookup yields CDR1 SGHTA and CDR2 FQGTGA. J was trimmed by 6 bases and V by 5 bases; bases with no gene match: 7.

This clonotype was seen at least ten times. The chain combines TRBV28 with TRBJ1-5, with TRBD1 matching 9 bases. The CDR3 is made up of 16 amino acids. Germline CDR1 and CDR2: MDHEN and SYDVKM. With 3 bases clipped from V and 6 bases from J, the junction kept 9 bases outside the gene matches. CDR3 loop: CASSFGTGLFGQPQHF. CDR3 nucleotides: TGTGCCAGCAGTTTCGGGACAGGGCTTTTTGGTCAGCCCCAGCATTTT.